This TCR beta chain is from a study of sequential checkpoint blockade in melanoma. Study at large: TCRbeta immunosequencing was performed on DNA from 91 pretreatment melanoma tumor samples.

As concerns this clone: What it recognizes is unknown. The DNA has an unread or ambiguous base, and its residue is written X.

General observations from the study: Pretreatment TIL clonality tracked with response in the nivolumab-first arm. Patients with week-13 increases in T-cell fraction and clonality benefited about 30 times more often. Mutational load did not correlate with tumor T-cell fraction or clonality.

Indicated treatment: randomized to nivolumab then ipilimumab (arm A) or the reverse (arm B). Profiled with immunoSEQ multiplex PCR; TCRdb holds only in-frame clones, not every one. The sample yields around 19,000 clones, less than 30% seen once. V dropped 5 bases and J dropped 3 bases, with 19 bases sitting between them. This CDR3 spans 15 amino acids. The germline CDR1 and CDR2 sequences are GTSNPN and SVGIG (reference sequence). The specimen was tumor tissue (inferred from file names), collected from a patient given nivolumab and ipilimumab in sequence. The clonotype comes from a human donor with melanoma. The rearrangement joins TRBV30 to TRBJ2-5, with D possibly TRBD2 on 6 matching bases. The CDR3 coding sequence is TGTGCCTGGRGTCCCCCCCGGGGGAGGAAAGAGACCCAGTACTTC. Amino acid sequence: CAWXPPRGRKETQYF.